One T cell receptor (beta chain) is described in this entry. The antigen remains undetermined. The CDR3 consists of 14 residues. Germline-derived CDR1 and CDR2 are SQVTM and ANQGSEA. V gave up 0 bases and J gave up 4 bases; unmatched junction bases: 0. Unique molecular identifiers were affixed to single, distinct cDNA molecules. TCRdb re-analysed the 5' RACE reads in MiXCR, keeping a single row per CDR3 protein. The sample holds roughly 53,000 distinct CDR3 sequences; roughly 10% are singletons and the top ten take just over 4.5%. These data originate in a study of early T cells in non-severe SARS-CoV-2 infection. Study-level background: The authors sequenced bulk RNA from unsorted whole blood, leaving chains unpaired.

Study findings and constraints: The study's VDJdb matching favored anti-spike CD8 responses and missed private and CD4 specificities.

Sequenced: whole blood. J is TRBJ2-1 and V is TRBV29-1; 10 nucleotides align to TRBD2. This TCR derives from an adult who was a healthcare worker with PCR-confirmed SARS-CoV-2 infection or an uninfected control (not recorded which). The CDR3 DNA follows: TGCAGCGTTGAAGAACTAGCGGGATACAATGAGCAGTTCTTC. Encoded protein: CSVEELAGYNEQFF.